This T cell receptor (beta chain) was profiled in a study of control samples from healthy donors and cancer patients (dated by TCRdb to between 2020 and 2021). The library relied on the immunoSEQ multiplex PCR assay. Not all clones reach the TCRdb copy of this immuneACCESS table, which keeps in-frame sequences only. Checked studies attribute under half of the gap to unresolved V genes and leave the rest unexplained. The sample data list 150,000 to 190,000 clones, and 93% of these were observed just once. The ten largest clones capture around 2.4% of the sample. CDR1 is given as MDHEN and CDR2 as SYDVKM, both from the germline V gene. Trimming takes 5 bases from V and 3 bases from J, and the germline ends sit 14 bases apart. The CDR3 goes from the cysteine to the phenylalanine over 15 residues. The kept DNA is CDR3 alone, 45 bases in frame from the first base. This clone appeared a few times. This receptor's antigen is unknown. Nothing much larger sits one base from this clone, and base qualities are not available.

This clonotype originated in a man aged 45-60 years in good health. Sequenced material: blood. In this chain, TRBV28 is recombined with TRBJ1-5; the D segment cannot be called with confidence. The CDR3 corresponds to CASSTTEGLNQPQHF. In nucleotides, the sequence is TGTGCCAGCAGTACAACCGAGGGCCTCAATCAGCCCCAGCATTTT.